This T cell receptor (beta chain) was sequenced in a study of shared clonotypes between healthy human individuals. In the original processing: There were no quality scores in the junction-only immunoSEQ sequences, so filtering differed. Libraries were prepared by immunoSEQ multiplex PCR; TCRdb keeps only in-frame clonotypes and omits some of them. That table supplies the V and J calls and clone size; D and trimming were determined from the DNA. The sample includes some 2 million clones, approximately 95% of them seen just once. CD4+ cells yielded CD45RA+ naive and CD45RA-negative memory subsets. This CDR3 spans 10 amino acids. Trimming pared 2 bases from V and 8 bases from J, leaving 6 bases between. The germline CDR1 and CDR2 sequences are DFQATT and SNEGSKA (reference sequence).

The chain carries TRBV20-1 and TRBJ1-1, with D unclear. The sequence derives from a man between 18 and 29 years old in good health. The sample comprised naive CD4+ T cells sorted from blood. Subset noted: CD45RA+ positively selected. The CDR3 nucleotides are TGCAGTGCTAGATCGGACGAAGCTTTCTTT. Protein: CSARSDEAFF.